The T cell receptor beta chain under discussion was sequenced for a study of T-cell reconstitution after alpha-beta-depleted transplantation in children. The TCRbeta library incorporated unique molecular identifiers. TCRdb processed the PCR reads anew with MiXCR; each CDR3 protein has one entry. The table includes 65,000 to 85,000 distinct CDR3 sequences, about a tenth detected once. This clonotype has a count of ten or more. Its antigen remains unknown. Study-wide results and caveats: As was reported, about two months after transplant, alpha-beta T cells came from several hundred expanded graft clones. Where some patients showed high TCRbeta diversity at day 60, it came from recipient T cells and thymic progenitors that had survived.

This CDR3 has 14 residues. The V gene lost 5 bases and the J gene lost 0 bases, with 10 bases spanning the gap. The sequence derives from a boy aged 5-17 years with acute myeloid leukemia, due to receive a stem cell transplant. The chain recombines TRBV12-3 or TRBV12-4 with TRBJ1-1, with D possibly TRBD1 on 5 matching bases. The sequencing here drew on PBMCs, taken before TCRalphabeta/CD19-depleted stem cell transplant. CDR3 loop: CASSLRVLNTEAFF. The CDR3 DNA reads as TGTGCCAGCAGTCTCAGGGTTCTGAACACTGAAGCTTTCTTT.